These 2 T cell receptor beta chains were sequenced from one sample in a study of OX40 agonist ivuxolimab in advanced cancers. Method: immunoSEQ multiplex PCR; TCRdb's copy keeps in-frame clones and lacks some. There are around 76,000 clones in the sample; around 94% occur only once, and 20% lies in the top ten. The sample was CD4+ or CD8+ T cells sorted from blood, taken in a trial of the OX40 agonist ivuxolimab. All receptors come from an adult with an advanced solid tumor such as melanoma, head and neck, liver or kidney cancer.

CDR3 coding DNA: TGTGCCAGCAGCTCCACCGGACAGAGGGCCCCTTTAATAGATGAAAAACTGTTTTTT. Amino acids: CASSSTGQRAPLIDEKLFF. J is TRBJ1-4 and V is TRBV7-9; D might be TRBD1 (6 bases). V dropped 4 bases and J dropped 6 bases, with 27 bases sitting between them. This CDR3 is 19 amino acids long. In germline, CDR1 is SEHNR, CDR2 FQNEAQ (reference sequence).

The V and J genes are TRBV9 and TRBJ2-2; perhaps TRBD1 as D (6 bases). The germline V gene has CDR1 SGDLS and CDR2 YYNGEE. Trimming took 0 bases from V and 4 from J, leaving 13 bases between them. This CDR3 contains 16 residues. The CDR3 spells CASSVGGRGGTGELFF. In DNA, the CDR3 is TGTGCCAGCAGCGTAGGTGGCAGGGGTGGCACCGGGGAGCTGTTTTTT.